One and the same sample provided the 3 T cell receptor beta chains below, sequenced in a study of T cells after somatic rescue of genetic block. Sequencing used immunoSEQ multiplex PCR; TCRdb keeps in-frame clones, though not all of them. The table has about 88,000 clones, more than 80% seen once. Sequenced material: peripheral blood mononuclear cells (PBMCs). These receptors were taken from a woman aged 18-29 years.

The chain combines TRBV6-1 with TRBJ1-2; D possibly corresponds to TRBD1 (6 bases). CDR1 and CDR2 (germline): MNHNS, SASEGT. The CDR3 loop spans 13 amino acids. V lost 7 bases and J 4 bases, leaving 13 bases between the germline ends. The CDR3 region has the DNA TGTGCCAGCAAGATGGGGGCCGCCTATGGCTACACCTTC. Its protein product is CASKMGAAYGYTF.

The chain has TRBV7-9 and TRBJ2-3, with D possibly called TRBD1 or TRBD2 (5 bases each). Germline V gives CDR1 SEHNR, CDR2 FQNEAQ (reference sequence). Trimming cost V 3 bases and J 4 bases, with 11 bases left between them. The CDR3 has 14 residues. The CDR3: CASSFEGPSDTQYF. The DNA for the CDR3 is TGTGCCAGCAGCTTTGAGGGACCATCAGATACGCAGTATTTT.

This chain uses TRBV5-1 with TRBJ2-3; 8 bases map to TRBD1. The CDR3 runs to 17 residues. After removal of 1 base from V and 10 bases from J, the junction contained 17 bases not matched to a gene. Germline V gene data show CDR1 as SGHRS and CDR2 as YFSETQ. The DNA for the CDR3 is TGCGCCAGCAGCTTGACCCGGGACAGGCATGCTGTGGGGGCGCAGTATTTT. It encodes CASSLTRDRHAVGAQYF.